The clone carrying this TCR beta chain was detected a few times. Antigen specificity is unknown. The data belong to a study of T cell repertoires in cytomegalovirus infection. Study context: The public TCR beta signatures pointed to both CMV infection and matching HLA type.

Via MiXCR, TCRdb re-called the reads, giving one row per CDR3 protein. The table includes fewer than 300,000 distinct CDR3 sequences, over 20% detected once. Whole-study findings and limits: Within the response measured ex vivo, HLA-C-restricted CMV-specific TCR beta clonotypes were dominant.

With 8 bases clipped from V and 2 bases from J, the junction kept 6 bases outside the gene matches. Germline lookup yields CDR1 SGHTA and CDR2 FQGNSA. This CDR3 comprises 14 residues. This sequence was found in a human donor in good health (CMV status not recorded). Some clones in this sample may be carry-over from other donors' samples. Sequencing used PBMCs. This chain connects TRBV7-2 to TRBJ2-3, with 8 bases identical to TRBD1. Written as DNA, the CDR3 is TGTGCCAGCGGCACAGGGGGTAACACAGATACGCAGTATTTT. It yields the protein CASGTGGNTDTQYF.